The 10 T cell receptor beta chains presented below share a single source sample, sequenced in a study of T cells in women clearing cervical HPV infection. Here immunoSEQ multiplex PCR was the method, and the copy in TCRdb shows in-frame clones only, minus some. The sample table sets out around 48,000 clones. The material sequenced was blood buffy coat. These receptors were collected from a woman between 18 and 70 years old with a cervical HPV16 infection that either progressed to CIN3+ or cleared (not recorded which).

Concerning this clone: One end of the junction is discordant with germline, which a read error may explain. The read ends 3 residues shy of where the CDR3 ends; the end is completed using the germline J gene. This chain joins TRBV7-2 and TRBJ2-7; D gene ambiguous. Germline CDR1 and CDR2: SGHTA and FQGNSA. The CDR3 covers 15 residues. The CDR3 DNA, read in part, is TGTGCAAGCAGCCCAAGTCCCCAGGCTACCTACGAG. The encoded protein is CASSPSPQATYE. The CDR3 in full is CASSPSPQATYEQYF.

As for this clone: Read coverage stops 3 residues before the CDR3 terminus; the germline J gene supplies the remainder. The J gene is TRBJ2-1, the V gene TRBV18, with TRBD2 matching 8 bases. The germline V gene encodes CDR1 KGHSH and CDR2 LQKENI. Germline trimming cut 1 base from V and 5 bases from J; bases unmatched to any gene: 10. There are 17 residues in the CDR3. The CDR3 DNA, read in part, is TGTGCCAGCTCACCACGGTACGGGAGGGGGTTTCACAATGAG. It is translated as CASSPRYGRGFHNE. Given in full, the CDR3 is CASSPRYGRGFHNEQFF.

As concerns this clone: The CDR3 goes on 3 residues after the read ends, and that part is filled in from the germline J gene. The chain joins TRBV29-1 to TRBJ1-1; 9 bases fit TRBD1. After removal of 2 bases from V and 4 bases from J, the junction contained 5 bases not matched to a gene. The CDR3 covers 14 residues. Looked up from germline, CDR1 is SQVTM and CDR2 is ANQGSEA. The CDR3 protein is CSVELQGAVTEAFF. CDR3 DNA (partial): TGCAGCGTTGAACTACAGGGGGCGGTCACTGAA.

Remarks on this clone: The CDR3 is cut off 3 residues early in the read; its end comes from the germline J gene. The chain joins TRBV20-1 to TRBJ2-7; no reliable D call. V was clipped by 3 bases and J by 2 bases, with 8 bases between them. The germline gives CDR1 DFQATT, CDR2 SNEGSKA (reference sequence). There are 12 residues in the CDR3. The CDR3 bases that were read are TGCAGTGCTAGGTCTCTTACCTACGAG. Protein product: CSARSLTYE. The complete CDR3 sequence is CSARSLTYEQYF.

Comments on this clone: The sequenced fragment ends 3 residues before the CDR3 boundary, so the rest is inferred from the germline J gene. The chain has TRBV25-1 and TRBJ1-1, with 7 bases that match TRBD1. Trimming took 8 bases from V and 4 from J; bases not matched to a gene: 1. The V gene's germline CDR1 is MGHDK and CDR2 SYGVNS. This CDR3 region has 11 residues. The CDR3 reads CASYRGTEAFF. The CDR3 DNA, read in part, is TGTGCCAGCTACAGGGGCACTGAA.

A remark on this clone: Sequencing ends 3 residues short of the CDR3 end; the germline J gene provides the rest. The chain couples TRBV19 to TRBJ2-7; no clear D. The CDR3 loop spans 15 amino acids. V was pared by 6 bases and J by 2 bases, with 17 bases between. Germline values: CDR1 LNHDA, CDR2 SQIVND (reference sequence). Here the CDR3 reads CASSPTTTRPYEQYF. The CDR3 DNA, read in part, is TGTGCCAGTAGCCCCACGACGACACGTCCCTACGAG.

Comments on this clone: The read falls 3 residues short of the CDR3 end, and the missing part is taken from the germline J gene. This sequence joins TRBV19 and TRBJ1-2, with 10 bases matching TRBD1. The CDR3 has 17 residues. With V trimmed by 7 bases and J by 5 bases, 16 bases remained unmatched. The germline V gene has CDR1 LNHDA and CDR2 SQIVND (reference sequence). Partial CDR3 DNA: TGTGCCAGTACGGGGACAGGGGAGTTCACACATTCATATGGC. It encodes CASTGTGEFTHSYG. The whole CDR3 reads CASTGTGEFTHSYGYTF.

Comment on this clone: Germline is not matched at one junction end, which may reflect a read error. The sequenced fragment ends 3 residues before the CDR3 boundary, so the rest is inferred from the germline J gene. V is TRBV4-2 and J is TRBJ1-1, with unresolved D. CDR3 size: 13 residues. Looked up from germline, CDR1 is LGHNA and CDR2 is YNFKEQ. CDR3 sequence reads: CASSQDRDLKAFF. CDR3 DNA (partial): TGCGCCAGCAGCCAAGATAGAGACTTAAAA.

Details on this clone: Read data end 3 residues before the CDR3 end; the end is taken from the germline J gene. The rearrangement links TRBV20-1 to TRBJ2-2, with 11 bases fitting TRBD2. The trim removed 6 bases at V and 4 bases at J, leaving 4 bases unmatched. The CDR3 consists of 14 residues. Germline V gives CDR1 DFQATT, CDR2 SNEGSKA (reference sequence). The CDR3 sequence: CSAQLAGATGELFF. The DNA read from the CDR3 is TGCAGTGCCCAACTAGCGGGAGCCACCGGGGAG.

CDR3 DNA (partial): TGTGCCAGTAGCCGACAGGACGTTAGCAATCAGCCC. It encodes CASSRQDVSNQP. In full, the CDR3 is CASSRQDVSNQPQHF. The chain couples TRBV19 to TRBJ1-5, with D perhaps TRBD1 (6 bases). The CDR3 extends 3 residues past the end of the read, so its final part is completed from the germline J gene. The CDR3 has 15 amino acids. Trimming removed 6 bases from V and 0 bases from J, with 12 bases in between. The germline gives CDR1 LNHDA, CDR2 SQIVND (reference sequence).